What follows is one T cell receptor (beta chain) and its context. Its antigen is not known. These data originate in a study of T cells in localized non-small cell lung cancer. The study's findings and limits: The appearance of a median roughly 56 of the top 100 tumor clones was seen in adjacent lung. The greatest T cell clonality was found in uninvolved adjacent lung (higher than in tumor).

Looked up from germline, CDR1 is SGHNT and CDR2 is YYREEE (reference sequence). Trimming left V 4 bases short and J 7 bases short, with 18 bases between. The CDR3 is made up of 15 amino acids. Profiled with immunoSEQ multiplex PCR; TCRdb holds only in-frame clones, not every one. The sample shows 40,000 to 55,000 clones, around 81% of them seen only once. The TCR sequence derives from a man aged 35-75 years with stage III lung adenocarcinoma. The starting material was peripheral blood mononuclear cells, obtained before any cancer treatment. The chain couples TRBV5-4 to TRBJ2-4, with a weak D call TRBD2 (7 bases). The CDR3 DNA is TGTGCCAGCAGCCCCCCGGGGGGCGACGGGAACATTCAGTACTTC. Protein sequence: CASSPPGGDGNIQYF.